The source of this T cell receptor beta chain is a study of OX40 agonist ivuxolimab in advanced cancers. Study context: Averaging approximately 60 years in age, with a range of roughly 23 to 80, the cohort was approximately 84% male. Overall study findings and caveats: With doses of 0.1-3.0 mg/kg, partial responders showed among the lowest clonal expansion. Dosing at 0.1 to 3.0 mg/kg was accompanied by clonal expansion of CD4+ and CD8+ blood T cells by week 6. More expanded clones were found, on average, in CD8+ than in CD4+ T cells.

Sequencing used immunoSEQ multiplex PCR; TCRdb keeps in-frame clones, though not all of them. This sample yields 23,000 or so clones, of which approximately 77% are seen a single time; more than 2% belongs to the top ten. This clone has only a few counts. Its cognate antigen is unknown. The clonotype originates from an adult with an advanced solid tumor such as melanoma, head and neck, liver or kidney cancer. Sequencing was performed on CD4+ or CD8+ T cells sorted from blood, taken in a trial of the OX40 agonist ivuxolimab.

CDR3 in amino acids: CAIGTSGGTYEQYF. CDR3 nucleotides: TGTGCCATCGGTACTAGCGGGGGGACCTACGAGCAGTACTTC. The chain has TRBV10-3 and TRBJ2-7, with 12 nucleotides matching TRBD2. Germline-derived CDR1 and CDR2 are ENHRY and SYGVKD. Losses at the gene ends were 8 bases for V and 2 bases for J; bases not matched to a gene: 4. This CDR3 is built from 14 residues.